Given below is one TCR beta chain in context. This record belongs to a study of CD8+ T cells in alopecia areata. Looking at the study overall: The drug, tofacitinib, lasted 6 to 18 months, followed by 6 months off drug.

The sequencing template was cDNA reverse transcribed from extracted RNA. The data were produced by immunoSEQ multiplex PCR, yet TCRdb's version contains in-frame clones alone and is incomplete. The data contain some 120,000 clones, roughly 61% of them singletons. Germline CDR1 SQVTM, CDR2 ANQGSEA. The CDR3 totals 15 residues. V was cut by 4 bases and J by 1 base, with 14 bases left in between. The receptor's source is a human donor with alopecia areata. The gene calls are TRBV29-1 and TRBJ2-1; unclear D gene. The sample here was CD4+ T cells sorted from blood, taken at week 0. The CDR3 protein is CSVGRFGLSYNEQFF. DNA for the CDR3: TGCAGCGTTGGACGTTTCGGGCTTTCCTACAATGAGCAGTTCTTC.